This TCR beta chain was sequenced in a study of human T cells and chemical hapten exposure. The time point is: patch test 2, 6 weeks after DPC sensitization. Regarding treatment: therapeutic diphenylcyclopropenone sensitization with weekly scalp DPC. Germline loops: CDR1 SQVTM, CDR2 ANQGSEA. V was clipped by 4 bases and J by 0 bases, with 7 bases between them. This CDR3 is built from 12 residues. The study used a library that attached unique molecular identifiers to individual cDNA molecules. MiXCR, run by TCRdb on the RACE reads, gives a single entry per CDR3 protein. The sample records more than 60,000 distinct CDR3 sequences, approximately 10% being singletons.

The sequence derives from a woman in her forties or fifties with alopecia areata. Some clones in this sample may be carry-over from other donors' samples. Material: whole blood, obtained in connection with sensitization to the hapten diphenylcyclopropenone (DPC). This rearrangement joins TRBV29-1 to TRBJ2-7; D gene ambiguous. The CDR3 nucleotides read TGCAGCGTTGGGGTTAACTCCTACGAGCAGTACTTC. This encodes CSVGVNSYEQYF.